A selection of T cell receptor beta chains follows, all from one sample in a study of cytomegalovirus exposure and HLA in healthy donors. Generated by immunoSEQ multiplex PCR, the TCRdb table keeps only in-frame clones and is missing some. The sample holds fewer than 150,000 clones, over 60% seen once. Material: PBMCs. The receptors were gathered from a man in his forties in good health and CMV-seropositive. Both conserved end residues are part of each CDR3. A D gene is named only where the DNA matches it firmly. Size tells how often a clone was seen (once, few, many) or the class of an expanded clone, and some rows leave it out.

D gene,V gene,J gene,clone size,CDR3 protein,CDR3 DNA
TRBD1,TRBV4-3,TRBJ1-4,.,CASSQEAGGEKLFF,TGCGCCAGCAGCCAAGAGGCAGGGGGGGAAAAACTGTTTTTT
.,TRBV27,TRBJ1-1,.,CASSLWGTRNTEAFF,TGTGCCAGCAGTTTATGGGGGACAAGAAACACTGAAGCTTTCTTT
.,TRBV7-9,TRBJ2-3,.,CASSLVFGDTQYF,TGTGCCAGCAGCTTAGTATTCGGAGATACGCAGTATTTT
TRBD1,TRBV30,TRBJ2-6,few,CAWSVGFGTGYSGANVLTF,TGTGCCTGGAGTGTCGGATTCGGGACAGGGTACTCTGGGGCCAACGTCCTGACTTTC
TRBD1,TRBV4-1,TRBJ1-3,.,CASSRPGQGPSGNTIYF,TGCGCCAGCAGCCGGCCGGGACAGGGGCCCTCTGGAAACACCATATATTTT
TRBD1,TRBV5-1,TRBJ2-5,.,CASSLGVTGIGQETQYF,TGCGCCAGCAGCTTGGGGGTGACAGGGATAGGCCAAGAGACCCAGTACTTC
.,TRBV5-8,TRBJ2-7,.,CASSLYAGGVYEQYF,TGTGCCAGCAGCTTGTATGCAGGAGGGGTCTACGAGCAGTACTTC
.,TRBV2,TRBJ1-1,few,CASIGGVTEAFF,TGTGCCAGCATCGGGGGGGTCACTGAAGCTTTCTTT
.,TRBV30,TRBJ2-7,.,CAWTPNTGYLLYEQYF,TGTGCCTGGACCCCCAATACAGGGTACCTGCTTTACGAGCAGTACTTC
TRBD1,TRBV9,TRBJ2-2,.,CASSVRQGAYTGELFF,TGTGCCAGCAGCGTAAGGCAGGGGGCCTACACCGGGGAGCTGTTTTTT
.,TRBV5-4,TRBJ2-3,.,CASSTASTDTQYF,TGTGCCAGCAGCACTGCAAGCACAGATACGCAGTATTTT
.,TRBV5-8,TRBJ1-4,.,CASSLASVKTNEKLFF,TGTGCCAGCAGCTTGGCGTCGGTGAAAACTAATGAAAAACTGTTTTTT
.,TRBV9,TRBJ1-1,.,CASSVGERMNTEAFF,TGTGCCAGCAGCGTAGGGGAGAGAATGAACACTGAAGCTTTCTTT
.,TRBV13,TRBJ2-7,few,CASSLRGSYEQYF,TGTGCCAGCAGCTTAAGGGGGAGCTACGAGCAGTACTTC
TRBD1,TRBV5-8,TRBJ1-6,.,CASSRTGVDSPLHF,TGTGCCAGCAGCAGGACAGGGGTGGATTCACCCCTCCACTTT
.,TRBV5-1,TRBJ2-1,.,CASSLVQGYNEQFF,TGCGCCAGCAGCTTGGTCCAGGGTTACAATGAGCAGTTCTTC
TRBD1,TRBV2,TRBJ2-7,.,CASRRQGAGINEQYF,TGTGCCAGCAGGAGACAGGGGGCCGGGATAAACGAGCAGTACTTC
.,TRBV29-1,TRBJ2-1,.,CSVEGRISRNEQFF,TGCAGCGTTGAGGGCAGGATATCCAGGAATGAGCAGTTCTTC
TRBD1,TRBV6-5,TRBJ1-2,.,CASRSTGGGYGYTF,TGTGCCAGCAGATCGACAGGGGGGGGCTATGGCTACACCTTC
.,TRBV5-6,TRBJ1-2,few,CASSLAAIRGYTF,TGTGCCAGCAGCTTGGCAGCCATCAGGGGCTACACCTTC
.,TRBV2,TRBJ2-7,.,CAIGTPSTPYEQYF,TGTGCCATAGGGACTCCATCGACCCCCTACGAGCAGTACTTC
.,TRBV5-1,TRBJ2-3,.,CASRHQTRFADTQYF,TGCGCCAGCAGACACCAAACGAGGTTTGCAGATACGCAGTATTTT
.,TRBV2,TRBJ2-3,.,CASKFGSPRDTQYF,TGTGCCAGCAAGTTCGGGTCCCCCCGAGATACGCAGTATTTT
TRBD1,TRBV10-3,TRBJ1-1,few,CATGQANTEAFF,TGTGCCACGGGACAGGCTAACACTGAAGCTTTCTTT
.,TRBV5-4,TRBJ1-6,.,CASSIRQVYNSPLHF,TGTGCCAGCAGCATCCGACAGGTCTATAATTCACCCCTCCACTTT
.,TRBV19,TRBJ2-3,.,CASSMRARASTDTQYF,TGTGCCAGTAGTATGCGGGCTAGAGCTTCCACAGATACGCAGTATTTT
TRBD1,TRBV10-1,TRBJ2-5,.,CASSEGDRGLYQETQYF,TGCGCCAGCAGTGAGGGGGACAGGGGGTTATATCAAGAGACCCAGTACTTC
TRBD1,TRBV5-1,TRBJ1-5,.,CASSSGQGDQPQHF,TGCGCCAGCAGCTCCGGACAGGGCGATCAGCCCCAGCATTTT
.,TRBV6-5,TRBJ2-3,.,CASSYRGTQYF,TGTGCCAGCAGTTACCGGGGTACGCAGTATTTT
TRBD1,TRBV9,TRBJ1-4,few,CASSVKTGVGEKLFF,TGTGCCAGCAGCGTAAAGACAGGGGTTGGAGAAAAACTGTTTTTT
TRBD1,TRBV9,TRBJ1-2,once,CASSVEDRGPNYGYTF,TGTGCCAGCAGCGTAGAAGACAGGGGGCCTAACTATGGCTACACCTTC
.,TRBV5-1,TRBJ2-2,.,CASSLVGGETGELFF,TGCGCCAGCAGCTTGGTGGGGGGAGAGACCGGGGAGCTGTTTTTT
TRBD1,TRBV6-5,TRBJ1-5,.,CASSPKQGAQPQHF,TGTGCCAGCAGTCCTAAACAGGGGGCCCAGCCCCAGCATTTT
.,TRBV5-1,TRBJ1-1,.,CASSLQGMNTEAFF,TGCGCCAGCAGCTTACAGGGCATGAACACTGAAGCTTTCTTT
.,TRBV27,TRBJ2-3,.,CASSLRGPWSTDTQYF,TGTGCCAGCAGTCTCAGAGGGCCTTGGAGCACAGATACGCAGTATTTT
TRBD1,TRBV6-5,TRBJ2-1,.,CASRSTGINEQFF,TGTGCCAGCAGATCGACAGGGATCAATGAGCAGTTCTTC
.,TRBV13,TRBJ2-3,once,CASSLRGIADTQYF,TGTGCCAGCAGCTTAAGAGGGATCGCAGATACGCAGTATTTT
.,TRBV6-5,TRBJ2-7,.,CASSDSWYEQYF,TGTGCCAGCAGTGACAGTTGGTACGAGCAGTACTTC
TRBD1,TRBV7-8,TRBJ2-7,once,CASSRGTGNYEQYF,TGTGCCAGCAGCAGGGGGACAGGGAACTACGAGCAGTACTTC
TRBD1,TRBV6-4,TRBJ2-1,few,CASSEDRESYNEQFF,TGTGCCAGCAGTGAGGACAGGGAGTCTTACAATGAGCAGTTCTTC
.,TRBV28,TRBJ2-6,once,CASSSGFGANVLTF,TGTGCCAGCAGTTCAGGGTTTGGGGCCAACGTCCTGACTTTC
.,TRBV21-1,TRBJ2-7,.,CASFPCGGIAQYEQYF,TGTGCCAGCTTCCCTTGCGGGGGGATTGCCCAATACGAGCAGTACTTC
TRBD1,TRBV28,TRBJ2-5,.,CASITGGRQETQYF,TGTGCCAGCATAACAGGGGGGAGGCAAGAGACCCAGTACTTC
TRBD1,TRBV5-4,TRBJ2-3,.,CASSDPGQGDTQYF,TGTGCCAGCAGCGACCCGGGACAGGGGGATACGCAGTATTTT
.,TRBV29-1,TRBJ2-7,few,CSVEQGIGAYEQYF,TGCAGCGTCGAACAGGGCATTGGGGCCTACGAGCAGTACTTC
.,TRBV4-3,TRBJ2-7,.,CASSQDLFYEQYF,TGCGCCAGCAGCCAAGACCTTTTCTACGAGCAGTACTTC
TRBD1,TRBV5-1,TRBJ1-4,.,CASSLGTGQEKLFF,TGCGCCAGCAGCCTCGGGACAGGGCAGGAAAAACTGTTTTTT
.,TRBV2,TRBJ1-2,.,CASTLAGVYYGYTF,TGTGCCAGCACTTTAGCAGGGGTCTACTATGGCTACACCTTC
.,TRBV5-4,TRBJ2-2,.,CASSQGYTGELFF,TGTGCCAGCAGCCAGGGTTACACCGGGGAGCTGTTTTTT